Presented here are 24 T cell receptor beta chains from one specimen sequenced in a study of blood T cell repertoires in COVID-19 (dated by TCRdb to the early 2020s). Library preparation was by the immunoSEQ multiplex PCR assay. TCRdb's version of the immuneACCESS table is confined to in-frame rearrangements and falls short of the full clone set. An unresolved V gene accounts for under half of the shortfall where checked; the remainder is of unknown origin. Across this sample there are 150,000 or so clones, with approximately 87% seen only once. The ten largest clones add up to 6% to 7% of the sample. Sequencing was done on a sample of peripheral blood. All receptors derive from a man of 80 years or more with acute or convalescent COVID-19.

This clone came up once. The rearrangement links TRBV11-1 to TRBJ2-5; tentative D call: TRBD2 (6 bases). CDR1 is SGHAT and CDR2 is FQDESV in the germline V gene (reference sequence). This CDR3 region has 14 residues. V was clipped by 4 bases and J by 3 bases, with 12 bases between them. The CDR3 region is CASSYRSGEETQYF. The CDR3 DNA reads TGTGCCAGCAGCTATCGGTCGGGAGAAGAGACCCAGTACTTC. Full variable domain (missing parts from reference TRBV11-1 and TRBJ2-5): EAEVAQSPRYKITEKSQAVAFWCDPISGHATLYWYRQILGQGPELLVQFQDESVVDDSQLPKDRFSAERLKGVDSTLKIQPAELGDSAMYLCASSYRSGEETQYFGPGTRLLVL.

The chain recombines TRBV10-2 with TRBJ2-1, with 8 bases aligning to TRBD2. CDR3 size: 15 residues. Trimming at V came to 1 base and at J to 7 bases, leaving 6 bases not matched to a gene. Per the germline V gene, CDR1 is WSHSY and CDR2 is SAAADI. CDR3 DNA sequence: TGCGCCAGCAGTGAGTATGGGACTAGGTTGAATGAGCAGTTCTTC. Its protein product is CASSEYGTRLNEQFF.

This sequence joins TRBV5-1 and TRBJ2-5; no clear D gene. Germline-derived CDR1 and CDR2 are SGHRS and YFSETQ. The CDR3 spans 14 residues. V was clipped by 0 bases and J by 2 bases, with 8 bases between them. CDR3 bases: TGCGCCAGCAGCTTGGATACAGTGCAAGAGACCCAGTACTTC. Amino acid sequence: CASSLDTVQETQYF.

The chain combines TRBV5-1 with TRBJ2-7; 9 positions match TRBD1. The length of the CDR3 is 16 residues. Unmatched junction bases numbered 10, after V lost 2 bases and J lost 4 bases. Germline V CDR1 and CDR2: SGHRS, YFSETQ. This chain's CDR3 is CASSLEPGQGMYEQYF. The CDR3 DNA reads as TGCGCCAGCAGCTTAGAACCGGGACAGGGAATGTACGAGCAGTACTTC.

This chain connects TRBV3-1 (or the pseudogene TRBV3-2) to TRBJ2-1; 11 nucleotides agree with TRBD2. J was trimmed by 6 bases and V by 4 bases; bases with no gene match: 8. Germline V gene lookup returns CDR1 LGHDT and CDR2 YNNKEL (reference sequence). This CDR3 is built from 16 residues. The CDR3, as DNA: TGTGCCAGCAGCCCGGCTCGTCTAGCGGGGGGCAATGAGCAGTTCTTC. It encodes CASSPARLAGGNEQFF.

CDR3 DNA sequence: TGTGCCAGCGCTCGCAGGACAGGGACCCACGAGCAGTACTTC. Translated, it gives CASARRTGTHEQYF. The rearrangement links TRBV2 to TRBJ2-7; 8 nucleotides agree with TRBD1. The CDR3 has 14 amino acids. Unmatched junction bases numbered 11, after V lost 8 bases and J lost 5 bases. The V gene's germline CDR1 is SNHLY and CDR2 FYNNEI.

V gene TRBV5-8 combines with J gene TRBJ2-5; 10 bases agree with TRBD1. There are 15 residues in the CDR3. V lost 4 bases, J lost 1 base, and 4 bases stayed unmatched. Germline CDR1 and CDR2: SGHTS and YDEGEE. This CDR3 reads CASSRGDRGQETQYF. Written as DNA, the CDR3 is TGTGCCAGCAGCCGCGGGGACAGGGGCCAAGAGACCCAGTACTTC.

The rearrangement joins TRBV1 to TRBJ2-2; TRBD2, as called in the table, went unchecked against the DNA. TRBV1 is a recognized pseudogene. The CDR3 has 18 residues. This CDR3 is CTSSPILATRNYTGELFF. The DNA for the CDR3 is TGCACCAGCAGCCCTATCCTAGCGACCCGAAATTACACCGGGGAGCTGTTTTTT.

In this sample, this clone turned up once. The chain employs TRBV19 and TRBJ2-1; 7 nucleotides match TRBD1. J gave up 4 bases and V 1 base, and 7 bases lay outside the gene matches. This CDR3 is built from 16 residues. From germline, CDR1 is LNHDA and CDR2 SQIVND (reference sequence). Here the CDR3 reads CASSIVGQMTYNEQFF. The CDR3 DNA sequence: TGTGCCAGTAGTATAGTGGGACAGATGACTTACAATGAGCAGTTCTTC.

The gene calls are TRBV11-2 and TRBJ1-1; weak D call: TRBD1 (6 bases). Germline assignment: CDR1 SGHAT and CDR2 FQNNGV. Trimming left V 0 bases short and J 5 bases short, with 10 bases between. This CDR3 is 14 amino acids long. This CDR3 is CASSLDGRGTEAFF. CDR3 coding DNA: TGTGCCAGCAGCTTAGACGGAAGGGGGACTGAAGCTTTCTTT.

CDR3 loop: CATSRAGLVTEAFF. Here the CDR3 DNA reads TGTGCCACCAGCAGAGCAGGTCTGGTCACTGAAGCTTTCTTT. This chain links TRBV15 with TRBJ1-1, with no clear D. The germline V and J ends were trimmed by 1 base and 4 bases, with 10 bases remaining between them. The V gene's germline CDR1 is LNHNV and CDR2 YYDKDF (reference sequence). CDR3 length equals 14 residues.

The chain links TRBV2 to TRBJ2-7; a possible D gene is TRBD1 (7 bases). V lost 5 bases and J 3 bases, leaving 14 bases between the germline ends. Per the germline V gene, CDR1 is SNHLY and CDR2 is FYNNEI. The CDR3 is 14 amino acids. The CDR3 DNA sequence: TGTGCCAGCAGTAAACAGGGGAGGAACTACGAGCAGTACTTC. Translation: CASSKQGRNYEQYF.

CDR3 sequence reads: CASSENRRGSNQPQHF. The CDR3 DNA reads TGTGCCAGCAGTGAGAACCGACGAGGCAGCAATCAGCCCCAGCATTTT. The rearrangement uses TRBV6-1 and TRBJ1-5; D remains unclear. In germline, CDR1 is MNHNS, CDR2 SASEGT. V lost 3 bases and J 1 base, leaving 13 bases between the germline ends. The CDR3 sequence is 16 residues long.

This chain joins TRBV19 and TRBJ2-1; 7 bases map to TRBD1. CDR1 is LNHDA and CDR2 is SQIVND in the germline V gene (reference sequence). The CDR3 length is 15 residues. J was trimmed by 2 bases and V by 10 bases; bases with no gene match: 11. DNA of the CDR3: TGTGCCATTGGACCTACAGGGGAGCCCTACAATGAGCAGTTCTTC. Translated: CAIGPTGEPYNEQFF.

This clone was picked up a small number of times. The chain carries TRBV7-6 and TRBJ2-5; 9 positions match TRBD1. This CDR3 comprises 16 residues. With V trimmed by 3 bases and J by 3 bases, 8 bases remained unmatched. Germline CDR1 and CDR2: SGHVS and FNYEAQ. DNA of the CDR3: TGTGCCAGCAGCTTTTTTACAGGGGGCCAGGAAGAGACCCAGTACTTC. Residues: CASSFFTGGQEETQYF.

This chain connects TRBV27 to TRBJ1-1; a weak D match, TRBD1 (6 bases). The CDR3 is 15 amino acids. CDR1 is MNHEY, CDR2 SMNVEV, per germline (reference sequence). V was pared by 5 bases and J by 1 base, with 14 bases between. Here the CDR3 DNA reads TGTGCCAGCAGTCGCGAGGGCAGGGGGAACACTGAAGCTTTCTTT. Protein sequence: CASSREGRGNTEAFF.

V gene TRBV9 combines with J gene TRBJ1-2; 8 nucleotides line up with TRBD1. Trimming cost V 5 bases and J 4 bases; bases outside gene matches: 7. The germline V gene encodes CDR1 SGDLS and CDR2 YYNGEE. The CDR3 runs to 14 residues. The chain's CDR3 is CASSPTGVFYGYTF. The CDR3, as DNA: TGTGCCAGCAGTCCGACAGGGGTTTTCTATGGCTACACCTTC.

The genes are TRBV14 and TRBJ2-1, with unresolved D. The CDR3 spans 15 residues. Between the trimmed V and J ends, which lost 5 bases and 0 bases, there was a span of 11 bases. Per germline, CDR1 SGHDN and CDR2 FVKESK. CDR3 in amino acids: CASSSWADSYNEQFF. Here the CDR3 DNA reads TGTGCCAGCAGCAGCTGGGCCGACTCCTACAATGAGCAGTTCTTC.

CDR3 sequence: CASSVKGVRRTGDPHEQYF. In DNA, the CDR3 is TGTGCCAGCAGTGTGAAGGGGGTACGAAGGACAGGGGACCCCCACGAGCAGTACTTC. V and J are TRBV6-1 and TRBJ2-7; 9 positions agree with TRBD1. CDR3 size: 19 residues. Germline CDR1 and CDR2: MNHNS and SASEGT. The V and J ends lost 4 bases and 5 bases, in that order; junction bases with no gene match: 21.

The chain recombines TRBV7-9 with TRBJ2-3; 7 bases map to TRBD1. Germline lookup yields CDR1 SEHNR and CDR2 FQNEAQ (reference sequence). This CDR3 contains 16 residues. With V trimmed by 5 bases and J by 0 bases, 8 bases remained unmatched. The CDR3 bases are TGTGCCAGCAGCCCACTGGGACAGCCTAGCACAGATACGCAGTATTTT. Amino acid sequence: CASSPLGQPSTDTQYF.

The chain is built from TRBV5-1 and TRBJ1-5, with D possibly being TRBD1 (6 bases). Germline V gene data show CDR1 as SGHRS and CDR2 as YFSETQ. Trimming cost V 1 base and J 3 bases, with 11 bases left between them. This CDR3 is built from 15 residues. CDR3 sequence (DNA): TGCGCCAGCAGCTTGTTCCCAGGGGACAATCAGCCCCAGCATTTT. Translation gives CASSLFPGDNQPQHF.

A single count supports this clone. The chain has TRBV19 and TRBJ1-1; weak D call: TRBD1 (5 bases). From germline, CDR1 is LNHDA and CDR2 SQIVND (reference sequence). Trimming shortened V by 3 bases and J by 3 bases, and 14 bases separated the two germline ends. This CDR3 spans 15 amino acids. In nucleotides, the CDR3 is TGTGCCAGTAGTATGAAGGGGAGGTTGGACACTGAAGCTTTCTTT. Translating gives CASSMKGRLDTEAFF. The full variable domain, rest sourced from reference TRBV19 and TRBJ1-1, is DGGITQSPKYLFRKEGQNVTLSCEQNLNHDAMYWYRQDPGQGLRLIYYSQIVNDFQKGDIAEGYSVSREKKESFPLTVTSAQKNPTAFYLCASSMKGRLDTEAFFGQGTRLTVV.

Remarks on this clone: The junction does not match germline at one end; this may be a read error. The chain is built from TRBV7-3 and TRBJ2-5; 11 nucleotides align to TRBD2. This CDR3 comprises 15 residues. Germline-derived CDR1 and CDR2 are SGHTA and FQGTGA. DNA for the CDR3: TGTGCCAACAGCATAGCGGGAGGGCCCCCGGAGACCCAGTACTTC. Translated, it gives CANSIAGGPPETQYF.

This chain connects TRBV3-1 (or the pseudogene TRBV3-2) to TRBJ1-5, with D perhaps TRBD1 (5 bases). V lost 1 base and J 15 bases, leaving 16 bases between the germline ends. In germline, CDR1 is LGHDT, CDR2 YNNKEL (reference sequence). This CDR3 contains 13 residues. As DNA, the CDR3 is TGTGCCAGCAGCCAAGGGGGCGGGGCCCCGTCGCATTTT. Its protein product is CASSQGGGAPSHF.